These 32 T cell receptor beta chains share one sample of origin, sequenced in a study of blood T cells in healthy people across ages. Primed by a sample-barcoded 5' primer and a J-beta primer mix, a second PCR proceeded for 7 to 11 cycles. TCRdb passed the 5' RACE reads through MiXCR, listing each CDR3 protein once. The table has 540,000 or so distinct CDR3 sequences, 27% seen once; the top ten hold about a fifth. Material for sequencing was blood. Source of these receptors: a woman in her seventies in good health.

This clonotype was seen repeatedly, ten times or more. The chain carries TRBV12-3 or TRBV12-4 and TRBJ1-3, with TRBD1 identical over 8 bases. This CDR3 spans 14 amino acids. With 9 bases clipped from V and 0 bases from J, the junction kept 4 bases outside the gene matches. The CDR3 reads CASRTGGSGNTIYF. For the CDR3, the DNA is TGTGCCAGTAGAACAGGGGGCTCTGGAAACACCATATATTTT.

Worth noting for this clonotype: As the CDR3 is not closed by the conserved phenylalanine or tryptophan, this likely results from a read error. The chain couples TRBV18 to TRBJ1-2; D might be TRBD1 (5 bases). V lost 3 bases, J lost 8 bases, and 13 bases lay in between. CDR1 and CDR2 from the germline V gene are KGHSH and LQKENI. CDR3 length equals 13 residues. The CDR3: CASSPGGTGGYTL. CDR3 in DNA: TGTGCCAGCTCACCCGGGGGAACCGGCGGCTACACCCTC.

V gene TRBV2 combines with J gene TRBJ2-5, with D perhaps matching TRBD1 (6 bases). The CDR3 consists of 13 residues. Trimming pared 8 bases from V and 0 bases from J, leaving 10 bases between. Per the germline V gene, CDR1 is SNHLY and CDR2 is FYNNEI. This CDR3 is CASGGQYQETQYF. The CDR3 bases are TGTGCCAGCGGGGGCCAGTACCAAGAGACCCAGTACTTC.

The gene calls are TRBV7-2 and TRBJ2-4; D possibly corresponds to TRBD1 (5 bases). CDR3 size: 14 residues. Trimming took off 5 bases at V and 3 bases at J, with 11 bases between the two ends. The V gene's germline CDR1 is SGHTA and CDR2 FQGNSA. CDR3 sequence: CASSPTRGKNIQYF. In DNA, the CDR3 is TGTGCCAGCAGCCCTACAAGGGGCAAAAACATTCAGTACTTC.

The chain links TRBV5-6 to TRBJ2-1; TRBD1 matches at 8 bases. The CDR3 is 14 amino acids. From germline, CDR1 is SGHDT and CDR2 YYEEEE. The J segment lost 6 bases and the V segment lost 4 bases, leaving 6 bases of the junction unmatched. The CDR3 DNA reads as TGTGCCAGCAGCCCCCGACAGGGGAGCAATGAGCAGTTCTTC. This encodes CASSPRQGSNEQFF.

This clonotype has at least ten counts. This sequence joins TRBV7-2 and TRBJ2-5; D remains ambiguous. The CDR3 totals 12 residues. V shed 4 bases and J shed 2 bases, with 5 bases lying between them. Germline CDR1 and CDR2: SGHTA and FQGNSA. The CDR3 bases are TGTGCCAGCAGCTCCCAGCAAGAGACCCAGTACTTC. It codes for CASSSQQETQYF. Full variable domain (remainder filled in from reference TRBV7-2 and TRBJ2-5): GAGVSQSPSNKVTEKGKDVELRCDPISGHTALYWYRQSLGQGLEFLIYFQGNSAPDKSGLPSDRFSAERTGGSVSTLTIQRTQQEDSAVYLCASSSQQETQYFGPGTRLLVL.

This clonotype was observed a handful of times. The rearrangement uses TRBV11-1 and TRBJ2-5, with 14 nucleotides matching TRBD2. The J call may be in error: the DNA end matches TRBJ2-7 better. Germline-derived CDR1 and CDR2 are SGHAT and FQDESV (reference sequence). This CDR3 contains 15 residues. CDR3: CASSWTSGGIYEQYF. In DNA form, the CDR3 reads TGTGCCAGCAGCTGGACTAGCGGGGGGATCTACGAGCAGTACTTC.

This clonotype occurred many times. This chain connects TRBV29-1 to TRBJ2-5; 11 bases align to TRBD1. The V and J ends lost 8 bases and 5 bases, in that order; junction bases with no gene match: 7. This CDR3 region has 13 residues. Germline CDR1 is SQVTM and CDR2 is ANQGSEA. CDR3 protein: CSTGQGAWETQYF. The CDR3, as DNA: TGCAGCACTGGACAGGGGGCCTGGGAGACCCAGTACTTC.

The V call is TRBV19, the J call TRBJ1-6; tentative D call: TRBD1 (5 bases). The CDR3 sequence is 16 residues long. Germline CDR1 is LNHDA and CDR2 is SQIVND (reference sequence). V was shortened by 5 bases and J by 10 bases, with 21 bases between the two germline ends. The CDR3 nucleotides are TGTGCCAGTAGTCCGTGGACCGGCCGAAGGGGCTCACCCCTCCACTTT. It specifies CASSPWTGRRGSPLHF.

The gene calls are TRBV29-1 and TRBJ2-3, with D uncertain. This CDR3 is 10 amino acids long. V shed 6 bases and J shed 10 bases, with 11 bases lying between them. Per germline, CDR1 SQVTM and CDR2 ANQGSEA. CDR3 region: CSVLATAQYF. The DNA of the CDR3 is TGCAGCGTCCTGGCAACGGCGCAGTATTTT.

The V call is TRBV6-1, the J call TRBJ1-2; TRBD1 agrees at 8 bases. Germline assignment: CDR1 MNHNS and CDR2 SASEGT. The CDR3 has 13 residues. Losses at the gene ends were 11 bases for V and 4 bases for J; bases not matched to a gene: 9. CDR3 region: CAGGDRSFYGYTF. CDR3 nucleotide sequence: TGTGCCGGGGGGGACAGGAGCTTCTATGGCTACACCTTC.

V gene TRBV18 combines with J gene TRBJ2-1, with 8 bases aligning to TRBD2. The CDR3 spans 16 residues. In germline, CDR1 is KGHSH, CDR2 LQKENI. With V trimmed by 3 bases and J by 0 bases, 4 bases remained unmatched. The CDR3 loop reads CASSPSGSPSYNEQFF. DNA for the CDR3: TGTGCCAGCTCACCCAGCGGGAGTCCCTCCTACAATGAGCAGTTCTTC.

The chain couples TRBV7-2 to TRBJ2-3; 7 bases agree with TRBD1. CDR1 SGHTA and CDR2 FQGNSA come from the germline V gene. This CDR3 has 15 residues. V shed 1 base and J 4 bases; nucleotides not matched to a gene: 5. CDR3 nucleotide sequence: TGTGCCAGCAGCTTAGTTAGGGGGCGGGCAGATACGCAGTATTTT. The encoded protein is CASSLVRGRADTQYF.

The chain links TRBV20-1 to TRBJ2-1, with TRBD2 matching over 7 bases. CDR1 and CDR2 from the germline V gene are DFQATT and SNEGSKA (reference sequence). Unmatched junction bases numbered 10, after V lost 0 bases and J lost 2 bases. CDR3 size: 17 residues. The CDR3 DNA reads as TGCAGTGCTAGAGATCCGCTGCGAGCGGGGCCCTACAATGAGCAGTTCTTC. Protein product: CSARDPLRAGPYNEQFF.

The chain has TRBV12-3 or TRBV12-4 and TRBJ2-5; D is tentatively TRBD1 or TRBD2 (5 bases each). The germline V and J ends were trimmed by 4 bases and 4 bases, with 13 bases remaining between them. This CDR3 contains 14 residues. The CDR3: CASSSLRGRETQYF. Written as DNA, the CDR3 is TGTGCCAGCAGTTCCCTCCGGGGACGAGAGACCCAGTACTTC.

V gene TRBV20-1 combines with J gene TRBJ2-7; maybe TRBD1 (5 bases). Trimming removed 6 bases from V and 3 bases from J, with 18 bases in between. CDR3 length: 14 residues. Germline CDR1 DFQATT, CDR2 SNEGSKA (reference sequence). CDR3 sequence reads: CSAPNPRQGYEQYF. CDR3 in DNA: TGCAGTGCCCCTAATCCGCGCCAGGGCTACGAGCAGTACTTC.

This clonotype was counted between two and nine times. The chain is built from TRBV21-1 and TRBJ2-5; TRBD1 is the table's D call and was not checked against the DNA. TRBV21-1 is shown as a pseudogene. This CDR3 region has 14 residues. The CDR3 reads CASSTTGSEGEQYF. CDR3 nucleotide sequence: TGTGCCAGCAGCACTACAGGGAGTGAAGGAGAGCAGTACTTC.

This chain uses TRBV9 with TRBJ2-6; maybe TRBD1 (5 bases). This CDR3 region has 17 residues. Germline V gene lookup returns CDR1 SGDLS and CDR2 YYNGEE. V lost 4 bases, J lost 1 base, and 15 bases lay in between. The CDR3 sequence is CASSLSPKGSGANVLTF. The CDR3 bases are TGTGCCAGCAGCTTATCTCCCAAGGGGTCTGGGGCCAACGTCCTGACTTTC. The full variable domain, completed using reference TRBV9 and TRBJ2-6, is DSGVTQTPKHLITATGQRVTLRCSPRSGDLSVYWYQQSLDQGLQFLIQYYNGEERAKGNILERFSAQQFPDLHSELNLSSLELGDSALYFCASSLSPKGSGANVLTFGAGSRLTVL.

This clonotype has just one count. This chain connects TRBV11-2 to TRBJ2-7; TRBD1 is a possible D gene (7 bases). V lost 6 bases and J 4 bases, leaving 10 bases between the germline ends. Germline V CDR1 and CDR2: SGHAT, FQNNGV. The CDR3 consists of 12 residues. CDR3 amino acids: CASRQGRYEQYF. The CDR3 DNA reads TGTGCCAGCAGACAGGGGAGGTACGAGCAGTACTTC.

V is TRBV12-3 or TRBV12-4 and J is TRBJ1-2; D remains unclear. V lost 5 bases and J 3 bases, leaving 16 bases between the germline ends. The length of the CDR3 is 15 residues. The CDR3 bases are TGTGCCAGCAGTCCCTTCGGAGTTTCGGACTATGGCTACACCTTC. Translated: CASSPFGVSDYGYTF.

V is TRBV12-3 or TRBV12-4 and J is TRBJ2-5; 9 bases are shared with TRBD1. The better agreement between TRBJ2-1 and the DNA end casts doubt on the J call. The CDR3 runs 15 residues. This CDR3 is CASSRTGTGINEQFF. Written as DNA, the CDR3 is TGTGCCAGCAGCCGTACCGGGACAGGGATCAATGAGCAGTTCTTC.

The chain links TRBV2 to TRBJ2-5, with 10 bases lining up with TRBD1. The CDR3 consists of 16 residues. CDR1 SNHLY and CDR2 FYNNEI come from the germline V gene. The V gene end was trimmed by 6 bases and the J gene end by 5 bases; junction bases not matched to a gene: 12. CDR3 protein: CASRTQDRGRMETQYF. DNA of the CDR3: TGTGCCAGCAGAACACAAGACAGGGGGCGGATGGAGACCCAGTACTTC.

This clonotype was found a few times. The V call is TRBV6-2 or TRBV6-3, the J call TRBJ1-5; D is ambiguous. V lost 8 bases and J lost 7, with 15 bases in between. Germline assignment: CDR1 MNHEY and CDR2 SVGEGT. This CDR3 is 13 amino acids long. Here the CDR3 DNA reads TGTGCCAGCGAGAACCCCCCCAACCAGCCCCAGCATTTT. This sequence encodes CASENPPNQPQHF.

The chain is built from TRBV20-1 and TRBJ2-5, with D possibly being TRBD2 (5 bases). V lost 5 bases to trimming and J lost 2 bases, with 12 bases between them. From germline, CDR1 is DFQATT and CDR2 SNEGSKA (reference sequence). There are 13 residues in the CDR3. This CDR3 is CSALRSGQETQYF. As DNA, the CDR3 is TGCAGTGCTCTAAGATCGGGGCAAGAGACCCAGTACTTC.

This clonotype was counted ten times or more. The V and J genes are TRBV7-9 and TRBJ2-5; 10 bases fit TRBD2. CDR1 and CDR2 (germline): SEHNR, FQNEAQ (reference sequence). This CDR3 has 14 amino acids. Trimming at V came to 7 bases and at J to 4 bases, leaving 6 bases not matched to a gene. CDR3: CASIPLAGAETQYF. The CDR3 DNA reads as TGTGCCAGCATCCCTCTAGCGGGGGCAGAGACCCAGTACTTC.

The chain uses TRBV7-9 and TRBJ2-1; TRBD2 matches at 16 bases. This CDR3 comprises 18 residues. Germline CDR1 and CDR2: SEHNR and FQNEAQ (reference sequence). V trimming: 4 bases; J trimming: 7 bases; junction bases outside the gene matches: 10. The CDR3 region has the DNA TGTGCCAGCAGCTGGACCGGGACTAGCGGGGGGGGCGCAAATGAGCAGTTCTTC. The encoded protein is CASSWTGTSGGGANEQFF.

This clonotype came up a few times. The rearrangement joins TRBV18 to TRBJ2-5, with TRBD1 matching 7 bases. The trim removed 0 bases at V and 1 base at J, leaving 2 bases unmatched. CDR1 and CDR2 from the germline V gene are KGHSH and LQKENI. The CDR3 sequence is 15 residues long. Here the CDR3 reads CASSPPGTAQETQYF. In DNA, the CDR3 is TGTGCCAGCTCACCACCTGGGACAGCCCAAGAGACCCAGTACTTC. Full variable domain (remainder filled in from reference TRBV18 and TRBJ2-5): NAGVMQNPRHLVRRRGQEARLRCSPMKGHSHVYWYRQLPEEGLKFMVYLQKENIIDESGMPKERFSAEFPKEGPSILRIQQVVRGDSAAYFCASSPPGTAQETQYFGPGTRLLVL.

The chain recombines TRBV4-3 with TRBJ2-5; tentatively, D is TRBD2 (7 bases). The V gene lost 1 base and the J gene lost 3 bases, with 12 bases spanning the gap. The CDR3 length is 15 residues. CDR1 and CDR2 from the germline V gene are LGHNA and YSLEER. The CDR3 nucleotides read TGCGCCAGCAGCCAAGTTGGAGGGGGGGAAGAGACCCAGTACTTC. Its translation: CASSQVGGGEETQYF.

This clonotype was recorded many times. The chain uses TRBV28 and TRBJ2-5; no clear D gene. Matching the DNA end better, TRBJ2-7 makes the J call doubtful. This CDR3 spans 11 amino acids. Germline V gene lookup returns CDR1 MDHEN and CDR2 SYDVKM. CDR3: CASSLFYEQYF. The CDR3 DNA sequence: TGTGCCAGCAGTTTATTCTACGAGCAGTACTTC.

Concerning this clonotype: Mismatch with germline at one junction end may stem from a read error. The V gene is TRBV7-9, the J gene TRBJ2-3; a possible D gene is TRBD1 (5 bases). The germline CDR1 and CDR2 sequences are SEHNR and FQNEAQ (reference sequence). This CDR3 is built from 12 residues. CDR3 in amino acids: CASSDTTVTQYF. The CDR3 DNA is TGTGCCAGCAGTGACACGACAGTTACGCAGTATTTT.

This clonotype turned up a few times. The chain employs TRBV7-2 and TRBJ2-1; TRBD1 matches at 7 bases. The CDR3 is made up of 12 amino acids. V trimming: 3 bases; J trimming: 16 bases; junction bases outside the gene matches: 9. CDR1 and CDR2 from the germline V gene are SGHTA and FQGNSA. CDR3 amino acids: CASSFLTGRPFF. The CDR3 nucleotides read TGTGCCAGCAGCTTTCTGACAGGGCGTCCCTTCTTC.

This clonotype appeared a few times. The chain employs TRBV7-2 and TRBJ2-4, with no clear D. Germline V CDR1 and CDR2: SGHTA, FQGNSA. The CDR3 has 17 residues. The V end lost 5 bases, the J end lost 0 bases, and 17 bases lay between the germline ends. CDR3 sequence: CASSQTDNLLAKNIQYF. The CDR3 DNA follows: TGTGCCAGCAGCCAAACAGACAACTTACTAGCCAAAAACATTCAGTACTTC. The full variable domain, in which reference TRBV7-2 and TRBJ2-4 provide the parts outside the CDR3, is GAGVSQSPSNKVTEKGKDVELRCDPISGHTALYWYRQSLGQGLEFLIYFQGNSAPDKSGLPSDRFSAERTGGSVSTLTIQRTQQEDSAVYLCASSQTDNLLAKNIQYFGAGTRLSVL.